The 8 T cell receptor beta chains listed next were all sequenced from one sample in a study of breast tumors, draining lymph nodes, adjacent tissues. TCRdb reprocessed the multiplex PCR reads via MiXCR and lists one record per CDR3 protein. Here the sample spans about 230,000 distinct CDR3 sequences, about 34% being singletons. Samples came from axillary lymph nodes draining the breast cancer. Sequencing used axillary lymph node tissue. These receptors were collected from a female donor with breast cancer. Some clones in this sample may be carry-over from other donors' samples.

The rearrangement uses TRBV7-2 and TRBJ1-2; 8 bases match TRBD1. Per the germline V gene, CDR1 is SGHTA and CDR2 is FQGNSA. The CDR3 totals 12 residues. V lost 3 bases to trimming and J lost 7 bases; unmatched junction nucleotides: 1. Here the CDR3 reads CASSLTGVGYTF. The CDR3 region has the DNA TGTGCCAGCAGCTTGACAGGGGTTGGCTACACCTTC.

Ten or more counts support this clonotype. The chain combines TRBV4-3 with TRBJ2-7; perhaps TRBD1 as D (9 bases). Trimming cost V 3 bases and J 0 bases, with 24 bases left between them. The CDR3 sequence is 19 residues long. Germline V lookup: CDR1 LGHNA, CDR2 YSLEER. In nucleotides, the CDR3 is TGCGCCAGCAGCCATTCGCCGGGACAGGGCAGCGGGAGCTCCTACGAGCAGTACTTC. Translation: CASSHSPGQGSGSSYEQYF.

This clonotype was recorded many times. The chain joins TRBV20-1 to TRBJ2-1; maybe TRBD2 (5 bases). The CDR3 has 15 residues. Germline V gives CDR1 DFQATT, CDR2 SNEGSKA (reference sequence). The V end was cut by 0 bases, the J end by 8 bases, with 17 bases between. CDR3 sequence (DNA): TGCAGTGCTAGAGATGGGCGGGCTAGCTTCGATGAGCAGTTCTTC. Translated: CSARDGRASFDEQFF.

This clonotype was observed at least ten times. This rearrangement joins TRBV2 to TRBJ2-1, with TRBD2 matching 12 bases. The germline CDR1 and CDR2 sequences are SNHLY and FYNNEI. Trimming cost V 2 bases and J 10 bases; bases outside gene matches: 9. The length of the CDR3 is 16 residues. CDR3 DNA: TGTGCCAGCAGTGAATGGCTAGCGGGAGGGCTAGAGGAGCAGTTCTTC. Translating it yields CASSEWLAGGLEEQFF. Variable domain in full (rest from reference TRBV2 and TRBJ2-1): EPEVTQTPSHQVTQMGQEVILRCVPISNHLYFYWYRQILGQKVEFLVSFYNNEISEKSEIFDDQFSVERPDGSNFTLKIRSTKLEDSAMYFCASSEWLAGGLEEQFFGPGTRLTVL.

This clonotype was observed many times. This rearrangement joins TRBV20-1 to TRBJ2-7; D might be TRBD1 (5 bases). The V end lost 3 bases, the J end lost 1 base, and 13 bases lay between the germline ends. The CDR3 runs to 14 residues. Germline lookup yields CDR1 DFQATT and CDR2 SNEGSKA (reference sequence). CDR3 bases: TGCAGTGCTAGTTCGATGGACATATCCTACGAGCAGTACTTC. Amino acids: CSASSMDISYEQYF.

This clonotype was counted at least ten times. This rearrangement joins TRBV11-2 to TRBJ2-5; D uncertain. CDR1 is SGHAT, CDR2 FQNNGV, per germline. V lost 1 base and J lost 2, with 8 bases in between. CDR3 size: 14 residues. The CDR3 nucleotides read TGTGCCAGCAGCTTAGGGACGCTACAAGAGACCCAGTACTTC. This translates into CASSLGTLQETQYF.

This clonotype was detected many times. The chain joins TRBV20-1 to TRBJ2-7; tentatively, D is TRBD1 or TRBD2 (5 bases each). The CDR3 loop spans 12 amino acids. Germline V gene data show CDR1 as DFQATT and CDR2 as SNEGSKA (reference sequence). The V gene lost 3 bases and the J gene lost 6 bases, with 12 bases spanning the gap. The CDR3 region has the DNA TGCAGTGCTAGCGGGACCCACCTCGAGCAGTACTTC. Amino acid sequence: CSASGTHLEQYF.

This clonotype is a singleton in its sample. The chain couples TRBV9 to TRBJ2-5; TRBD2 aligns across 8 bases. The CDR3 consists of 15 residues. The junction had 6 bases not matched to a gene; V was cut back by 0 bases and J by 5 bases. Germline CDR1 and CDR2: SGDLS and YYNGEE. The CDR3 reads CASSVGGSGMETQYF. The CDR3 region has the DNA TGTGCCAGCAGCGTAGGGGGTAGCGGGATGGAGACCCAGTACTTC.